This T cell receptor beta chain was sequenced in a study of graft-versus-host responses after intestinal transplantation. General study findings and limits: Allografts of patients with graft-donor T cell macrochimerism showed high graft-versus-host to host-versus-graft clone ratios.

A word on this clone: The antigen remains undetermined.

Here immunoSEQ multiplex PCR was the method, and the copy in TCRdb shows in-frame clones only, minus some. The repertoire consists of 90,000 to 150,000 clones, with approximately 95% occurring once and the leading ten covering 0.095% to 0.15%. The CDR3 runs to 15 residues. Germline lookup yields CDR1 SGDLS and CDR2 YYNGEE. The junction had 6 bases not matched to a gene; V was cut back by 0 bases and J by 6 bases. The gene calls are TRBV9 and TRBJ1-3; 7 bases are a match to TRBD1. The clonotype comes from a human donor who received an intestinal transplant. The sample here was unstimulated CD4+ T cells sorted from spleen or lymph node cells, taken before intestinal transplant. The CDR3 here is CASSVEGGSVNTIYF. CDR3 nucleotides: TGTGCCAGCAGCGTAGAAGGGGGCTCGGTAAACACCATATATTTT.